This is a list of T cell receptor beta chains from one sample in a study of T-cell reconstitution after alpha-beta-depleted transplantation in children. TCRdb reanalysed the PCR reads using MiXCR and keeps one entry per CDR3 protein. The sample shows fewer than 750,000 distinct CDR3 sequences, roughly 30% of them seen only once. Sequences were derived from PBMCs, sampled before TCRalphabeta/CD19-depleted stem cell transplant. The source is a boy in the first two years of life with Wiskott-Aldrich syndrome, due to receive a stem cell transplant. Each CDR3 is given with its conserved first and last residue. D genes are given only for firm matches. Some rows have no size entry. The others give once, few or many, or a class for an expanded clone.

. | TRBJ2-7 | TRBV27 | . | CASSPRPHEQYF | TGTGCCAGCAGTCCCCGGCCCCACGAGCAGTACTTC
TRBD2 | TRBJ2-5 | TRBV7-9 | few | CASSLTSGIQETQYF | TGTGCCAGCAGCTTAACTAGCGGGATTCAAGAGACCCAGTACTTC
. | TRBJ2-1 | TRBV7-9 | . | CASSLAQGLLF | TGTGCCAGCAGCTTAGCGCAAGGACTACTCTTC
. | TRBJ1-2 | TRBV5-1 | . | CASSPSGSKNYGYTF | TGCGCCAGCAGCCCATCCGGGAGCAAGAACTATGGCTACACCTTC
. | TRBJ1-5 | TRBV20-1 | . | CSARDPGGLNQPQHF | TGCAGTGCTAGAGATCCCGGGGGGCTGAATCAGCCCCAGCATTTT
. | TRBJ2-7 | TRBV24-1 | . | CATSDGLVLGSYEQYF | TGTGCCACCAGTGATGGGCTAGTTTTGGGCTCCTACGAGCAGTACTTC
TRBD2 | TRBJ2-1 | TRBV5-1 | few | CASSDPSGSGNEQFF | TGCGCCAGCAGCGACCCTAGCGGGAGCGGCAATGAGCAGTTCTTC
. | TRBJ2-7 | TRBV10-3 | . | CATSSGYEQYF | TGTGCCACATCTTCAGGGTACGAGCAGTACTTC
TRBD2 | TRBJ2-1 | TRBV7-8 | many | CASSSTSGAYNEQFF | TGCGCCAGCAGCTCTACTAGCGGGGCCTACAATGAGCAGTTCTTC
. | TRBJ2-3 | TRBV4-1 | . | CASSQRTEVNTQYF | TGCGCCAGCAGCCAAAGGACTGAGGTTAATACGCAGTATTTT
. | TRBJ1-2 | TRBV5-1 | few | CASSLAEGIHGYTF | TGCGCCAGCAGCTTGGCCGAGGGAATCCATGGCTACACCTTC
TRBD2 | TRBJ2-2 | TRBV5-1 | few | CASSPGLAVPERTGELFF | TGCGCCAGCAGCCCGGGACTAGCGGTTCCCGAGCGGACCGGGGAGCTGTTTTTT
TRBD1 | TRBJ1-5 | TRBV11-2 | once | CASSLGQGLGGNQPQHF | TGTGCCAGCAGCCTGGGACAGGGGCTGGGCGGCAATCAGCCCCAGCATTTT
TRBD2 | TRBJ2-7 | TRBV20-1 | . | CSARDLSGTYEQYF | TGCAGTGCTAGAGATCTGAGCGGGACCTACGAGCAGTACTTC
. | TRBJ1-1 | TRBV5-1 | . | CASSLVGRVDTEAFF | TGCGCCAGCAGCTTGGTTGGCAGGGTGGACACTGAAGCTTTCTTT
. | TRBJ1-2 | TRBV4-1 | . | CASSQRGYPRSGSGNYGYTF | TGCGCCAGCAGCCAGAGAGGCTATCCTCGAAGCGGGTCGGGGAACTATGGCTACACCTTC
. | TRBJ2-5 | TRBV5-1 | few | CASSSSSRRGETQYF | TGCGCCAGCAGCTCGAGTAGCCGTAGGGGAGAGACCCAGTACTTC
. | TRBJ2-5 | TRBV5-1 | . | CASSLPGTQETQYF | TGCGCCAGCAGCTTGCCCGGGACCCAAGAGACCCAGTACTTC
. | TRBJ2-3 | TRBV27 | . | CASSFNGGDDTQYF | TGTGCCAGCAGTTTTAACGGGGGCGATGATACGCAGTATTTT
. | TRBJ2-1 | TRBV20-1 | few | CSATPASASNEQFF | TGCAGTGCTACCCCGGCTAGCGCTAGTAATGAGCAGTTCTTC
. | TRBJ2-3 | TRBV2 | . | CASTRKEAHTQYF | TGTGCCAGCACTCGCAAAGAAGCGCATACGCAGTATTTT
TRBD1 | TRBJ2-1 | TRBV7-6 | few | CASSLTGVPYNEQFF | TGTGCCAGCAGCTTAACAGGGGTCCCCTACAATGAGCAGTTCTTC
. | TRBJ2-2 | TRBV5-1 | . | CASSWSKAGNTGELFF | TGCGCCAGCAGTTGGTCTAAAGCGGGGAACACCGGGGAGCTGTTTTTT
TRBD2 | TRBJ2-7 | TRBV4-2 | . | CASSQDRREDRRYEQYF | TGTGCCAGCAGCCAAGATCGGCGGGAGGATAGACGCTACGAGCAGTACTTC
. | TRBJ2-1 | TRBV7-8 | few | CASSLDGMVYNEQFF | TGTGCCAGCAGCTTAGACGGTATGGTATACAATGAGCAGTTCTTC
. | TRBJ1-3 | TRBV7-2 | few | CASRSPGLSGNTIYF | TGTGCCAGCAGGTCACCTGGCCTCTCTGGAAACACCATATATTTT
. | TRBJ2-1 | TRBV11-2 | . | CASSTRPPGVF | TGTGCCAGCAGCACACGACCGCCGGGAGTCTTC
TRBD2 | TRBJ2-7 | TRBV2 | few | CASSAALGGSSYEQYF | TGTGCCAGCAGTGCCGCTCTGGGCGGGAGCTCCTACGAGCAGTACTTC